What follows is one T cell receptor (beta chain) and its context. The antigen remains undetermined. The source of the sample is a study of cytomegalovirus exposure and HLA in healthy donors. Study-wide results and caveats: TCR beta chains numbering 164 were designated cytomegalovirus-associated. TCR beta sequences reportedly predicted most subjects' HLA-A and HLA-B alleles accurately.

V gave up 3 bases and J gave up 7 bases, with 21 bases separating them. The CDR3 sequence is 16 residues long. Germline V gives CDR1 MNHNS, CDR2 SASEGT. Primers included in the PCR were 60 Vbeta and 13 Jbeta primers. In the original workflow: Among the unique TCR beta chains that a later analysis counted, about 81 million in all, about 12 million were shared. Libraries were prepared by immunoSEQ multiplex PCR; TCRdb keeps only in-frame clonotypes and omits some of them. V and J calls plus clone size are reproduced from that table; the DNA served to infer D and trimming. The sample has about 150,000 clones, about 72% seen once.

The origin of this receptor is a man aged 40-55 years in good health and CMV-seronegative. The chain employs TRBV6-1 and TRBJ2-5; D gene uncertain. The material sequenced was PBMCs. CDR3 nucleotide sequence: TGTGCCAGCAGTGATCGCCAGGTACCTATTCTACGGACCCAGTACTTC. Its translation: CASSDRQVPILRTQYF.